This TCR beta chain was profiled in a study of neurological immune-mediated disorders. The sample holds many counts of this clonotype. Described time point: technical triplicate 3. The CDR3 has 15 amino acids. Germline CDR1 SGHTA, CDR2 FQGTGA. Losses at the gene ends were 6 bases for V and 7 bases for J; bases not matched to a gene: 7. Via MiXCR, TCRdb re-called the 5' RACE reads, giving one row per CDR3 protein. Altogether 25,000 to 35,000 distinct CDR3 sequences are present, around 16% being singletons, with the ten largest covering about 5%. The sample comprised CD4+ T cells from blood. The V call is TRBV7-3, the J call TRBJ1-6, with TRBD1 identical over 9 bases. This sequence was found in a female donor with HTLV-1-associated myelopathy (HAM/TSP). The CDR3 reads CASSPQGAFNSPLHF. Here the CDR3 DNA reads TGTGCCAGCAGTCCACAGGGGGCTTTCAATTCACCCCTCCACTTT.